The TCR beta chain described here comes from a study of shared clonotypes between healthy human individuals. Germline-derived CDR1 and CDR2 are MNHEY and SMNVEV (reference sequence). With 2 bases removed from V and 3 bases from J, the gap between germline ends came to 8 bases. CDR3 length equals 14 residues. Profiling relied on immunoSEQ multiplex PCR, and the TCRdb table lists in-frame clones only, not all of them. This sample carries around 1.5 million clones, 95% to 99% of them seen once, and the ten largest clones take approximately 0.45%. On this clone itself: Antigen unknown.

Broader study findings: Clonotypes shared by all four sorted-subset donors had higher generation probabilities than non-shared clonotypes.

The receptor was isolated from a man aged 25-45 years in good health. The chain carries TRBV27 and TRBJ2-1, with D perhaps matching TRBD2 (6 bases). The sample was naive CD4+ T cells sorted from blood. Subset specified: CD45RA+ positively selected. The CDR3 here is CASSLRLVYNEQFF. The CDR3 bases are TGTGCCAGCAGTTTAAGACTAGTCTACAATGAGCAGTTCTTC.